Listed here are 21 T cell receptor beta chains from one sample, sequenced in a study of T cell changes during pregnancy in multiple sclerosis. The data were produced by immunoSEQ multiplex PCR, yet TCRdb's version contains in-frame clones alone and is incomplete. The sample has more than 55,000 clones; around nine tenths are singletons. The specimen comprised peripheral blood, sampled in the third trimester of pregnancy. The receptors stem from a female donor with multiple sclerosis, enrolled in a pregnancy study.

V and J are TRBV4-1 and TRBJ1-5, with 7 positions matching TRBD1. Germline V gene sequence: CDR1 MGHRA, CDR2 YSYEKL. The trim removed 4 bases at V and 3 bases at J, leaving 6 bases unmatched. The CDR3 has 15 amino acids. The CDR3 region is CASSPRDSLNQPQHF. In DNA form, the CDR3 reads TGCGCCAGCAGCCCCCGGGACAGCCTCAATCAGCCCCAGCATTTT.

The gene calls are TRBV5-1 and TRBJ1-2, with D perhaps TRBD1 (6 bases). The ends were cut back, 4 bases at V and 6 bases at J, with 19 bases in the middle. Germline V CDR1 and CDR2: SGHRS, YFSETQ. The CDR3 covers 15 residues. CDR3 DNA sequence: TGCGCCAGCAGCCCTGAGGGGGGGCCATTAGATGGCTACACCTTC. This translates into CASSPEGGPLDGYTF.

About this clone: An end of the junction differs from the germline gene, which may be a read error. This chain joins TRBV27 and TRBJ2-3, with D unresolved. Germline V gene sequence: CDR1 MNHEY, CDR2 SMNVEV (reference sequence). The CDR3 sequence is 13 residues long. CDR3 bases: TGTGCCAGCAGTTTGTGGAGCAAAGATACGCAGTATTTT. This codes for CASSLWSKDTQYF.

The V gene is TRBV19, the J gene TRBJ2-7, with D maybe TRBD2 (6 bases). Trimming shortened V by 2 bases and J by 2 bases, and 16 bases separated the two germline ends. Germline-derived CDR1 and CDR2 are LNHDA and SQIVND (reference sequence). CDR3 length: 16 amino acids. The CDR3 protein is CASSILLGAGPYEQYF. The CDR3 DNA follows: TGTGCCAGTAGTATATTGTTAGGGGCGGGACCCTACGAGCAGTACTTC.

This clone was recorded once. This chain uses TRBV5-1 with TRBJ1-3, with D possibly being TRBD1 (5 bases). CDR1 and CDR2 (germline): SGHRS, YFSETQ. The CDR3 totals 14 residues. V lost 5 bases and J lost 4, with 13 bases in between. The CDR3 is CASSTSGDGNTIYF. CDR3 DNA sequence: TGCGCCAGCAGTACCTCGGGGGACGGAAACACCATATATTTT.

The J gene is TRBJ2-7, the V gene TRBV7-2, with TRBD2 matching 9 bases. V lost 3 bases, J lost 9 bases, and 15 bases stayed unmatched. The CDR3 is 16 amino acids. In germline, CDR1 is SGHTA, CDR2 FQGNSA. CDR3 bases: TGTGCCAGCAGCTTGGGCCTTGGCGGGAGGGTCAGGCTGCAGTACTTC. It codes for CASSLGLGGRVRLQYF.

This chain links TRBV7-2 with TRBJ1-2; D is possibly TRBD1 (6 bases). With 5 bases removed from V and 4 bases from J, the gap between germline ends came to 17 bases. Germline CDR1 and CDR2: SGHTA and FQGNSA. The CDR3 spans 15 residues. CDR3 residues: CASSPNGGRIYGYTF. CDR3 coding DNA: TGTGCCAGCAGCCCAAACGGGGGGCGCATCTATGGCTACACCTTC.

The chain has TRBV4-3 and TRBJ2-7; TRBD2 matches at 11 bases. This CDR3 is built from 16 residues. CDR1 LGHNA and CDR2 YSLEER come from the germline V gene. V shed 1 base and J 3 bases; nucleotides not matched to a gene: 5. CDR3 region: CASSQAGTSGNYEQYF. CDR3 DNA: TGCGCCAGCAGCCAAGCCGGGACTAGCGGAAACTACGAGCAGTACTTC.

The V call is TRBV11-2, the J call TRBJ2-3; 14 bases align to TRBD2. The CDR3 contains 18 residues. Looked up from germline, CDR1 is SGHAT and CDR2 is FQNNGV. The trim removed 7 bases at V and 1 base at J, leaving 10 bases unmatched. CDR3 nucleotides: TGTGCCAGCACCCGGAGGACTAGCGGGAGGTCCGGCACAGATACGCAGTATTTT. Encoded protein: CASTRRTSGRSGTDTQYF.

The rearrangement links TRBV30 to TRBJ2-7, with 7 bases matching TRBD1. This CDR3 spans 15 amino acids. The germline CDR1 and CDR2 sequences are GTSNPN and SVGIG (reference sequence). V shed 0 bases, J shed 5 bases, and the junction held 10 bases outside the gene matches. The chain's CDR3 is CAWSVLSQGPHEQYF. The CDR3 coding sequence is TGTGCCTGGAGTGTACTTTCACAGGGGCCCCACGAGCAGTACTTC.

This sequence joins TRBV4-2 and TRBJ2-1; D is ambiguous. Germline V gene data show CDR1 as LGHNA and CDR2 as YNFKEQ. This CDR3 is built from 14 residues. The ends were cut back, 0 bases at V and 5 bases at J, with 8 bases in the middle. In DNA, the CDR3 is TGTGCCAGCAGCCAAGAGGCTCCCAACAATGAGCAGTTCTTC. Its translation is CASSQEAPNNEQFF.

The chain carries TRBV19 and TRBJ2-5; 8 bases line up with TRBD1. V dropped 6 bases and J dropped 5; count of bases not matched to a gene: 14. The germline gives CDR1 LNHDA, CDR2 SQIVND (reference sequence). The CDR3 is 16 residues long. CDR3 in DNA: TGTGCCAGTAGCCAGATCGGGACAGGAGGGGCGGAGACCCAGTACTTC. This gives the protein CASSQIGTGGAETQYF.

This chain connects TRBV6-1 to TRBJ2-1; 12 nucleotides match TRBD2. This CDR3 contains 17 residues. Germline CDR1 MNHNS, CDR2 SASEGT. The ends lost 3 bases at V and 6 bases at J; junction bases unmatched: 9. The CDR3 coding sequence is TGTGCCAGCAGTGAGAGACTCACTAGCGGGAGGAGCAATGAGCAGTTCTTC. Translating gives CASSERLTSGRSNEQFF.

This clone was picked up one time. The chain combines TRBV11-3 with TRBJ2-1; tentative D call: TRBD2 (5 bases). CDR3 length: 12 amino acids. Between the trimmed V and J ends, which lost 5 bases and 10 bases, there was a span of 12 bases. The germline CDR1 and CDR2 sequences are SGHNT and YENEEA. The CDR3 DNA sequence: TGTGCCAGCAGCAGTACCTGGAGGGAGCAGTTCTTC. The encoded protein is CASSSTWREQFF.

The chain uses TRBV7-2 and TRBJ1-2; 10 nucleotides line up with TRBD1. The CDR3 sequence is 14 residues long. CDR1 SGHTA and CDR2 FQGNSA come from the germline V gene. Trimming at V came to 7 bases and at J to 8 bases, leaving 10 bases not matched to a gene. The CDR3 DNA sequence: TGTGCCAGCATCCGGGGACAGGGGCTGCAAGGCTACACCTTC. Translating it yields CASIRGQGLQGYTF.

The V call is TRBV21-1, the J call TRBJ2-1; the table's D call, TRBD2, has no DNA check behind it. TRBV21-1 is classified as a pseudogene. This CDR3 contains 12 residues. The CDR3 nucleotides are TGTGCCAGCGGACTAGCCGCCAATGAGCAGTTCTTC. Protein: CASGLAANEQFF.

The chain is built from TRBV4-3 and TRBJ1-4; 8 bases agree with TRBD1. The CDR3 consists of 17 residues. With V trimmed by 0 bases and J by 10 bases, 13 bases remained unmatched. Germline lookup yields CDR1 LGHNA and CDR2 YSLEER. CDR3 loop: CASSQEFLMTGAGKLFF. The CDR3 nucleotides are TGCGCCAGCAGCCAAGAATTTCTAATGACAGGGGCGGGAAAACTGTTTTTT.

J is TRBJ2-7 and V is TRBV18; possible D gene TRBD1, 5 bases. Germline-derived CDR1 and CDR2 are KGHSH and LQKENI. Trimming removed 3 bases at V and 0 bases at J, with 9 bases between. The length of the CDR3 is 14 residues. CDR3 in DNA: TGTGCCAGCTCACCGTTTGACAGCTCCTACGAGCAGTACTTC. Translation gives CASSPFDSSYEQYF. Drawing the rest from reference TRBV18 and TRBJ2-7, the complete variable domain is NAGVMQNPRHLVRRRGQEARLRCSPMKGHSHVYWYRQLPEEGLKFMVYLQKENIIDESGMPKERFSAEFPKEGPSILRIQQVVRGDSAAYFCASSPFDSSYEQYFGPGTRLTVT.

The V gene is TRBV30, the J gene TRBJ2-1; D is possibly TRBD2 (6 bases). The CDR3 has 11 amino acids. Germline V gene lookup returns CDR1 GTSNPN and CDR2 SVGIG (reference sequence). Trimming took off 5 bases at V and 10 bases at J, with 12 bases between the two ends. The CDR3 nucleotides read TGTGCCTGGGCCCTGGGGGGAGAGCAGTTCTTC. Protein product: CAWALGGEQFF. Together with reference TRBV30 and TRBJ2-1, the CDR3 gives the full variable domain: SQTIHQWPATLVQPVGSPLSLECTVEGTSNPNLYWYRQAAGRGLQLLFYSVGIGQISSEVPQNLSASRPQDRQFILSSKKLLLSDSGFYLCAWALGGEQFFGPGTRLTVL.

The rearrangement joins TRBV6-1 to TRBJ2-1, with TRBD1 matching 8 bases. There are 16 residues in the CDR3. Germline CDR1 reads MNHNS; CDR2 reads SASEGT. J lost 6 bases, V lost 3 bases, and 10 bases had no gene match. The CDR3 region is CASSEPLRDRSNEQFF. The CDR3, as DNA: TGTGCCAGCAGTGAGCCTCTCCGGGACAGGTCCAATGAGCAGTTCTTC.

The chain has TRBV19 and TRBJ1-5, with 7 bases aligning to TRBD1. V shed 10 bases and J 5 bases; nucleotides not matched to a gene: 11. The CDR3 runs to 14 residues. Germline CDR1 reads LNHDA; CDR2 reads SQIVND (reference sequence). The CDR3 nucleotides are TGTGCCACCCGGGACAGACAGGACGATCAGCCCCAGCATTTT. This codes for CATRDRQDDQPQHF. Drawing the rest from reference TRBV19 and TRBJ1-5, the complete variable domain is DGGITQSPKYLFRKEGQNVTLSCEQNLNHDAMYWYRQDPGQGLRLIYYSQIVNDFQKGDIAEGYSVSREKKESFPLTVTSAQKNPTAFYLCATRDRQDDQPQHFGDGTRLSIL.